This T cell receptor beta chain comes out of a study of identifying expanded T cells in peripheral blood. The CDR3 sequence is 15 residues long. This table comes from immunoSEQ multiplex PCR, and its TCRdb copy is limited to in-frame clones, with some not included. Found here are roughly 100,000 clones, about 90% of them singletons; the top ten hold around 4%. The sequence was collected from a person aged 18 to 75 in good health. The sample was blood. The chain is built from TRBV12-2 and TRBJ2-7; the table's TRBD1 call for D was not verified on the DNA. TRBV12-2 is flagged as a pseudogene. This CDR3 is CASRLAILQGYEQYF. The DNA for the CDR3 is TGTGCAAGTCGCTTAGCGATACTACAGGGTTACGAGCAGTACTTC.